The 7 T cell receptor beta chains below come from one sample, sequenced in a study of cytomegalovirus exposure and HLA in healthy donors. PCR used 60 Vbeta primers and 13 Jbeta primers. The table came from immunoSEQ multiplex PCR; TCRdb's copy has only in-frame clones and leaves some out. The sample includes about 130,000 clones, approximately 75% of them seen just once. The specimen was PBMCs. The source is a woman aged 40 to 50 in good health and CMV-seropositive.

The CDR3 DNA follows: TGTGCCACCAGCAGCACAGGGACATATGGCTACACCTTC. Its protein product is CATSSTGTYGYTF. The chain couples TRBV15 to TRBJ1-2; D is perhaps TRBD1 (6 bases). Germline CDR1 is LNHNV and CDR2 is YYDKDF (reference sequence). The CDR3 runs to 13 residues. V was shortened by 3 bases and J by 5 bases, with 10 bases between the two germline ends.

This chain links TRBV27 with TRBJ2-1; 9 bases line up with TRBD2. Germline CDR1 MNHEY, CDR2 SMNVEV (reference sequence). V lost 8 bases and J lost 2; bases outside the gene matches: 4. The CDR3 runs to 14 residues. CDR3 sequence: CASSLAGAYNEQFF. In nucleotides, the CDR3 is TGTGCCAGCTCGTTAGCGGGAGCCTACAATGAGCAGTTCTTC.

This chain joins TRBV2 and TRBJ2-3, with 7 bases matching TRBD2. Germline-derived CDR1 and CDR2 are SNHLY and FYNNEI. The CDR3 covers 11 residues. The junction had 5 bases not matched to a gene; V was cut back by 6 bases and J by 11 bases. DNA for the CDR3: TGTGCCAGCAGGGGGGGGACGCTGCAGTATTTT. This sequence encodes CASRGGTLQYF.

The CDR3 region is CASSGTGTANTGELFF. The DNA of the CDR3 is TGCGCCAGCAGCGGAACCGGGACAGCCAACACCGGGGAGCTGTTTTTT. The genes are TRBV5-1 and TRBJ2-2, with 7 bases fitting TRBD1. CDR1 and CDR2 from the germline V gene are SGHRS and YFSETQ. The CDR3 extends over 16 amino acids. The junction had 8 bases not matched to a gene; V was cut back by 4 bases and J by 2 bases. Variable domain in full (rest from reference TRBV5-1 and TRBJ2-2): KAGVTQTPRYLIKTRGQQVTLSCSPISGHRSVSWYQQTPGQGLQFLFEYFSETQRNKGNFPGRFSGRQFSNSRSEMNVSTLELGDSALYLCASSGTGTANTGELFFGEGSRLTVL.

The rearrangement joins TRBV4-2 to TRBJ2-6; 8 positions agree with TRBD2. With V trimmed by 4 bases and J by 0 bases, 8 bases remained unmatched. This CDR3 has 18 residues. Per germline, CDR1 LGHNA and CDR2 YNFKEQ. The CDR3 DNA follows: TGTGCCAGCAGCCCCGAGCTAGCGGGCTTCTCTGGGGCCAACGTCCTGACTTTC. Residues: CASSPELAGFSGANVLTF.

The chain has TRBV4-2 and TRBJ2-7, with D possibly matching TRBD2 (6 bases). CDR1 is LGHNA and CDR2 is YNFKEQ in the germline V gene. The ends were cut back, 0 bases at V and 4 bases at J, with 13 bases in the middle. CDR3 length: 15 amino acids. CDR3 DNA sequence: TGTGCCAGCAGCCAAGAACGGACTATTCTATACGAGCAGTACTTC. This translates into CASSQERTILYEQYF.

This clone has just a few counts. The chain links TRBV5-5 to TRBJ2-7, with TRBD1 matching over 8 bases. Germline V gene lookup returns CDR1 SGHKS and CDR2 YYEKEE (reference sequence). The CDR3 has 15 residues. The junction had 5 bases not matched to a gene; V was cut back by 1 base and J by 2 bases. CDR3 nucleotide sequence: TGTGCCAGCAGCTTGACAGGGGGGATCACCTACGAGCAGTACTTC. Translation gives CASSLTGGITYEQYF.